The clone carrying this T cell receptor beta chain was counted a few times. This may be a read error, as it is one base from a much larger clone. The CDR3 contains 13 residues. Germline V gene lookup returns CDR1 DFQATT and CDR2 SNEGSKA (reference sequence). Trimming stripped 4 bases from V and 8 bases from J, with 17 bases between. An expansion of CD8+CD57+ cells by flow cytometry had been shown in patients chosen for sequencing. There was no therapy given to any patient before the blood sampling took place. These data originate in a study of CD8+CD57+ T cells in acquired aplastic anemia. The study profiled TCR beta VDJ and CDR3 using genomic DNA as template. Each CDR3 protein is one row after TCRdb ran MiXCR on the reads. The sample lists around 430,000 distinct CDR3 sequences, around 30% occurring once.

This receptor was taken from a human donor with aplastic anemia. Sequenced material: sorted CD4+, CD8+, or CD8+CD57+ T cells (not recorded which) from PBMCs. The chain joins TRBV20-1 to TRBJ1-2, with D possibly TRBD1 on 6 matching bases. The CDR3 DNA is TGCAGTGCTATGGTCGGGGGGCGAGTAGGCTACACCTTC. It encodes CSAMVGGRVGYTF.